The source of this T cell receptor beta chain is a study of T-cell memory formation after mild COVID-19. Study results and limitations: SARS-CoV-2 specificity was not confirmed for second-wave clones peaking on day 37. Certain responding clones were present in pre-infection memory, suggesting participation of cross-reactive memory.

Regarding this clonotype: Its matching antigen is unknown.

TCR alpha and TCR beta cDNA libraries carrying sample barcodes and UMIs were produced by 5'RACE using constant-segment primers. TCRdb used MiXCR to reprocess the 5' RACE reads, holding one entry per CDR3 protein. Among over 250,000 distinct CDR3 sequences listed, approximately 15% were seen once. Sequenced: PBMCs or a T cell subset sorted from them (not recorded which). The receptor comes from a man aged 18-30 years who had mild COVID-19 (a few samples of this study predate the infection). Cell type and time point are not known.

As DNA, the CDR3 is TGCGCCAGCAGCTGGGGTCCCACGGGGGCCAACGTCCTGACTTTC. This encodes CASSWGPTGANVLTF. The chain employs TRBV5-1 and TRBJ2-6; the D is unclear. The germline CDR1 and CDR2 sequences are SGHRS and YFSETQ. The CDR3 loop spans 15 amino acids. V was trimmed by 3 bases and J by 4 bases, leaving 11 bases between them. The whole variable domain, filled in from reference TRBV5-1 and TRBJ2-6, reads KAGVTQTPRYLIKTRGQQVTLSCSPISGHRSVSWYQQTPGQGLQFLFEYFSETQRNKGNFPGRFSGRQFSNSRSEMNVSTLELGDSALYLCASSWGPTGANVLTFGAGSRLTVL.